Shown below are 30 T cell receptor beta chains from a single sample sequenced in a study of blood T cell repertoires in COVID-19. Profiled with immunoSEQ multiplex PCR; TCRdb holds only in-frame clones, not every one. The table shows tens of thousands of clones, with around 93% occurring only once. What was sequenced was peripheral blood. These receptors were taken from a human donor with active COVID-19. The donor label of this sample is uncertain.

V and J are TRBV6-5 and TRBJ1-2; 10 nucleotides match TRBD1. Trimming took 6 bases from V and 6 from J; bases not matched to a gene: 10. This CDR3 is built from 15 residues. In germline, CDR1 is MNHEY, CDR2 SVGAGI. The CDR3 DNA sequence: TGTGCCAGCAGCCTTGGCAGACAGGGGGCGGATGGCTACACCTTC. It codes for CASSLGRQGADGYTF.

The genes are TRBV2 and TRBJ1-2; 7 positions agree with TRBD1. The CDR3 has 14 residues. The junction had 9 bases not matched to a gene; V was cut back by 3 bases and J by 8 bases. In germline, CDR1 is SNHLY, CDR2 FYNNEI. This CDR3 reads CASSESRQGDGYTF. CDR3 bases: TGTGCCAGCAGTGAGTCTCGGCAGGGGGACGGCTACACCTTC.

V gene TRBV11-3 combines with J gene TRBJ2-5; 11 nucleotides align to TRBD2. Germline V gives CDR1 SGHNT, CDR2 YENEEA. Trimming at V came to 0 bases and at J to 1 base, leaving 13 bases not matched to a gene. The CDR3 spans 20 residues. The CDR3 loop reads CASSLDPVAGGGLFQETQYF. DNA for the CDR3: TGTGCCAGCAGCTTAGACCCCGTAGCGGGGGGGGGTCTATTCCAAGAGACCCAGTACTTC.

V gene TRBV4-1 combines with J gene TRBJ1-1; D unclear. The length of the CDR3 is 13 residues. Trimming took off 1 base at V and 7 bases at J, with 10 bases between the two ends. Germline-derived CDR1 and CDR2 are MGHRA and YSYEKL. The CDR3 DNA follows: TGCGCCAGCAGCCAAGGGAGTCACTTTGAAGCTTTCTTT. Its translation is CASSQGSHFEAFF.

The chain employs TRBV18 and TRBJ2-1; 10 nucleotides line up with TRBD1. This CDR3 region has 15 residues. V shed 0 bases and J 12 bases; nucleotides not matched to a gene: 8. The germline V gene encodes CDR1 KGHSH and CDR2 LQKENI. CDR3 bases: TGTGCCAGCTCACCACCTTCGGGACAGGGGTTCGCGCAGTTCTTC. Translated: CASSPPSGQGFAQFF.

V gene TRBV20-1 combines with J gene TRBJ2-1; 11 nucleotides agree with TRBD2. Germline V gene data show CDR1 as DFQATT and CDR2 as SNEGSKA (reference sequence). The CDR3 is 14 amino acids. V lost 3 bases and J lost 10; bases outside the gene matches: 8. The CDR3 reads CSASSPSGGPEQFF. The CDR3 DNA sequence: TGCAGTGCTAGTTCGCCTAGCGGGGGGCCGGAGCAGTTCTTC.

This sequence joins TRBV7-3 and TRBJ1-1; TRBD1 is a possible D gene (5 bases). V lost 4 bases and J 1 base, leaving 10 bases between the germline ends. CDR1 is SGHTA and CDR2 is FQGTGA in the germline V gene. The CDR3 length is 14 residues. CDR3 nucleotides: TGTGCCAGCAGCTGGGGGGACGGGAACACTGAAGCTTTCTTT. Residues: CASSWGDGNTEAFF.

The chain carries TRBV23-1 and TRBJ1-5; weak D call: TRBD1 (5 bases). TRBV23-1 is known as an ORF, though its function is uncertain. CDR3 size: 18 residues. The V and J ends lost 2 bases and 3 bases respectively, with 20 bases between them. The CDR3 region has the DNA TGCGCCAGCAGTCAACCCATCGAGGACACTCCGACCAATCAGCCCCAGCATTTT. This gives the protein CASSQPIEDTPTNQPQHF.

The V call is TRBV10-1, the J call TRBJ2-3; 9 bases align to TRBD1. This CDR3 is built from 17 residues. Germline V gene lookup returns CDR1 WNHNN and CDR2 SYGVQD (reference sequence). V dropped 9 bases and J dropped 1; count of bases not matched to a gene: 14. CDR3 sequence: CASRPGQGPLGTDTQYF. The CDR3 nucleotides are TGCGCCAGTCGTCCGGGACAGGGCCCTTTAGGCACAGATACGCAGTATTTT.

This CDR3 reads CASSGSKGVVTQYF. Here the CDR3 DNA reads TGTGCCAGCAGCGGATCTAAGGGGGTCGTTACGCAGTATTTT. The V call is TRBV7-9, the J call TRBJ2-3, with D maybe TRBD1 (6 bases). CDR1 and CDR2 from the germline V gene are SEHNR and FQNEAQ (reference sequence). The CDR3 spans 14 residues. The ends were cut back, 5 bases at V and 8 bases at J, with 17 bases in the middle.

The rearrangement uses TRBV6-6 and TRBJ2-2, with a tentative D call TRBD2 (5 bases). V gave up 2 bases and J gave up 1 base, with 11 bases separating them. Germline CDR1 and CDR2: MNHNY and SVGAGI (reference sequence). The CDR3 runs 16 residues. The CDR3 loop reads CASSYLGLQNTGELFF. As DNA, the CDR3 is TGTGCCAGCAGTTACCTAGGACTGCAGAACACCGGGGAGCTGTTTTTT.

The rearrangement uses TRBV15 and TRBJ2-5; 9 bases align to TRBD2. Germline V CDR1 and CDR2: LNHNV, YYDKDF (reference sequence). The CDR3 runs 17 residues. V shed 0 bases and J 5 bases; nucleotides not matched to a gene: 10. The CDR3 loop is CATSRDFDSGGGETQYF. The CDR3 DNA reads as TGTGCCACCAGCAGAGATTTTGATAGCGGGGGTGGTGAGACCCAGTACTTC.

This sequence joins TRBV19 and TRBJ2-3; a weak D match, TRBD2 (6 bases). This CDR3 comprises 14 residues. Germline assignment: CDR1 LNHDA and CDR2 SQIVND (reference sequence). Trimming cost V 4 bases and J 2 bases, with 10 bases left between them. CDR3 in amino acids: CASSTGLHTDTQYF. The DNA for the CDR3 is TGTGCCAGTAGTACGGGACTTCACACAGATACGCAGTATTTT. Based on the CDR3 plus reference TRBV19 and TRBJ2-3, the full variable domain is DGGITQSPKYLFRKEGQNVTLSCEQNLNHDAMYWYRQDPGQGLRLIYYSQIVNDFQKGDIAEGYSVSREKKESFPLTVTSAQKNPTAFYLCASSTGLHTDTQYFGPGTRLTVL.

CDR3 in amino acids: CASSSQGAGTGELFF. As DNA, the CDR3 is TGCGCCAGCAGCTCGCAGGGGGCCGGCACCGGGGAGCTGTTTTTT. The chain uses TRBV5-1 and TRBJ2-2, with TRBD1 matching over 8 bases. V shed 3 bases and J 4 bases; nucleotides not matched to a gene: 5. The CDR3 consists of 15 residues. The germline CDR1 and CDR2 sequences are SGHRS and YFSETQ.

The CDR3 reads CASSVAQKNTEAFF. The CDR3, as DNA: TGTGCCAGCAGCGTAGCCCAGAAGAACACTGAAGCTTTCTTT. This chain links TRBV9 with TRBJ1-1; D is unresolved. CDR3 length equals 14 residues. Trimming stripped 0 bases from V and 1 base from J, with 7 bases between. Germline V gene lookup returns CDR1 SGDLS and CDR2 YYNGEE.

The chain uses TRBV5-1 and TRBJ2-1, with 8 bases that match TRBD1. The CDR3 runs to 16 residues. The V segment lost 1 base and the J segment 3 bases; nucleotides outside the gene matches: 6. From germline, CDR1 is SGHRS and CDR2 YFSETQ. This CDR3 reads CASSLNSGGYYNEQFF. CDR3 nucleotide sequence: TGCGCCAGCAGCTTGAATTCAGGGGGCTACTACAATGAGCAGTTCTTC.

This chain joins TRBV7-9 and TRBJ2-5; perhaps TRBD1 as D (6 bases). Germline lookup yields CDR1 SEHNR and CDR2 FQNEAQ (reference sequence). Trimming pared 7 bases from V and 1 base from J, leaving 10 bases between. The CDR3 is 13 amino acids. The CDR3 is CASNQGSQETQYF. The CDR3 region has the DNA TGTGCCAGCAACCAGGGGTCCCAAGAGACCCAGTACTTC.

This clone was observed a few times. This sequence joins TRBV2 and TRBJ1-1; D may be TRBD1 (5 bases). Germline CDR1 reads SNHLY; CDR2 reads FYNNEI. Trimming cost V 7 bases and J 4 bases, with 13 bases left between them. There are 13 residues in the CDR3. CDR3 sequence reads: CASTPRVVTEAFF. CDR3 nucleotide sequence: TGTGCCAGCACCCCCAGGGTGGTCACTGAAGCTTTCTTT. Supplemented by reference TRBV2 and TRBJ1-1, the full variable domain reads EPEVTQTPSHQVTQMGQEVILRCVPISNHLYFYWYRQILGQKVEFLVSFYNNEISEKSEIFDDQFSVERPDGSNFTLKIRSTKLEDSAMYFCASTPRVVTEAFFGQGTRLTVV.

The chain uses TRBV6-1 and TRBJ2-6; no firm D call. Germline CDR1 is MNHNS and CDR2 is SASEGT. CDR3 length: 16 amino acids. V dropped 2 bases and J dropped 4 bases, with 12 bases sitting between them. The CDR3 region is CASSEFVTYGANVLTF. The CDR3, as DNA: TGTGCCAGCAGTGAATTTGTAACATACGGGGCCAACGTCCTGACTTTC.

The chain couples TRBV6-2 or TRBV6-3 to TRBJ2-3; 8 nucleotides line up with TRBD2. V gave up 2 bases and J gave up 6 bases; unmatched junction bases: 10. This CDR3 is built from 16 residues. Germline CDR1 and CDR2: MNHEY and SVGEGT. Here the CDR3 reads CASSYGPGGAEDTQYF. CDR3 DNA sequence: TGTGCCAGCAGTTACGGCCCCGGGGGGGCCGAGGATACGCAGTATTTT.

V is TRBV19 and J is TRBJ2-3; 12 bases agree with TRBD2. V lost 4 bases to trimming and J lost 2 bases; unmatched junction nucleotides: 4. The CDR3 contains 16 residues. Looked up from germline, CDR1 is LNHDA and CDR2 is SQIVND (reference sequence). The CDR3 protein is CASSNGLAGFTDTQYF. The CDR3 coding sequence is TGTGCCAGTAGTAACGGACTAGCGGGGTTCACAGATACGCAGTATTTT.

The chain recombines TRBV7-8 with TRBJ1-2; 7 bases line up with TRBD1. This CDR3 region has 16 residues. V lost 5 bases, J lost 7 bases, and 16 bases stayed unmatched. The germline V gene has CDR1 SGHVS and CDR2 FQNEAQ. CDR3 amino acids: CASSPLARGQEGGYTF. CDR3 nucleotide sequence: TGTGCCAGCAGCCCTTTAGCGAGGGGGCAAGAGGGTGGCTACACCTTC.

The CDR3 spells CASSLDAGANTEAFF. The CDR3 nucleotides read TGTGCCAGCAGCTTAGATGCAGGGGCGAACACTGAAGCTTTCTTT. The chain employs TRBV11-2 and TRBJ1-1, with D possibly being TRBD1 (6 bases). Germline V CDR1 and CDR2: SGHAT, FQNNGV. V was cut by 0 bases and J by 1 base, with 9 bases left in between. The CDR3 has 15 residues.

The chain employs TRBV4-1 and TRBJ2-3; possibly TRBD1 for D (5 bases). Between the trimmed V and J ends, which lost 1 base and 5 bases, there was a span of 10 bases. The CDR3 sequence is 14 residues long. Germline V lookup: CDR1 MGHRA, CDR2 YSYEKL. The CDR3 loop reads CASSQAQGEDTQYF. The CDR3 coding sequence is TGCGCCAGCAGCCAAGCGCAGGGTGAAGATACGCAGTATTTT.

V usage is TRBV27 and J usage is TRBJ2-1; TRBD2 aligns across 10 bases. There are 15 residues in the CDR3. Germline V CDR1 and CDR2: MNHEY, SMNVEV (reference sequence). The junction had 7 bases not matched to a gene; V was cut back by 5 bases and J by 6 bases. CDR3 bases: TGTGCCAGCAGTCTCCTAGCGGGGGCCACCAATGAGCAGTTCTTC. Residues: CASSLLAGATNEQFF.

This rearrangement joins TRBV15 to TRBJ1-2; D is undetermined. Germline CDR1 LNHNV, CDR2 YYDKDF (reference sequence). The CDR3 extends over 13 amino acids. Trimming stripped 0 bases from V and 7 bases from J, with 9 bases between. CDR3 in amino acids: CATSRDPEFGYTF. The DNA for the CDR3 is TGTGCCACCAGCAGAGACCCTGAGTTTGGCTACACCTTC.

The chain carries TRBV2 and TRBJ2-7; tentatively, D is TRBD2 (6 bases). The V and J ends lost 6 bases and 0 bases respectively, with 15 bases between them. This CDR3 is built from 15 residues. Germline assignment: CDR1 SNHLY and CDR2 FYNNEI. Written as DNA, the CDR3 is TGTGCCAGCAGCTCCTTTGGGGGGATCTCCTACGAGCAGTACTTC. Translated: CASSSFGGISYEQYF. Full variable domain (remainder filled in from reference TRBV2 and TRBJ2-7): EPEVTQTPSHQVTQMGQEVILRCVPISNHLYFYWYRQILGQKVEFLVSFYNNEISEKSEIFDDQFSVERPDGSNFTLKIRSTKLEDSAMYFCASSSFGGISYEQYFGPGTRLTVT.

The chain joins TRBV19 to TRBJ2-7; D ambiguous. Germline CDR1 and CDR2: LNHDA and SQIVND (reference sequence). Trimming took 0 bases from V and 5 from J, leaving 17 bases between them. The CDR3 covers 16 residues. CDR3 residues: CASSIDSPTPPDEQYF. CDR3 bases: TGTGCCAGTAGTATAGATAGCCCGACCCCTCCTGACGAGCAGTACTTC.

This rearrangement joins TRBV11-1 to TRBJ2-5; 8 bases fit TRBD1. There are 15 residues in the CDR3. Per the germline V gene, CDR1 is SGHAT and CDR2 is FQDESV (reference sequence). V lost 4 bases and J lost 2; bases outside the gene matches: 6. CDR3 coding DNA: TGTGCCAGCAGCTCCCGGGACAGGCAACAAGAGACCCAGTACTTC. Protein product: CASSSRDRQQETQYF.

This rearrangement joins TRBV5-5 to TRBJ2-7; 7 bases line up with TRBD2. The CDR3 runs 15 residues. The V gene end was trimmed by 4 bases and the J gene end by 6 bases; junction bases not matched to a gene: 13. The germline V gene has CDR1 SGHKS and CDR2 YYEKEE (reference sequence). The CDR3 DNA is TGTGCCAGCAGCAACATGGGGGGGAGTAGGCCCGAGCAGTACTTC. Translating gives CASSNMGGSRPEQYF.